This T cell receptor beta chain originates from a study of T cells in localized non-small cell lung cancer (dated by TCRdb to the early 2020s). A note on the overall study: The study analyzed T cell repertoires of 200 to 250 early-stage NSCLC patients, comparing tumors and uninvolved tumor-adjacent lungs. The cohort comprised a few hundred treatment-naïve NSCLC patients with resected, localized lung tumors. The mean age of the NSCLC patients was under 70 years, with approximately 130 men and 110 or so women.

TCR beta CDR3 regions were sequenced from DNA using the immunoSEQ Assay. The paper's processing steps were these. T cell density was computed as TCR beta template counts normalized to usable DNA estimated by amplifying housekeeping genes. Richness was estimated with the preseqR package, extrapolating to 400,000 templates for PBMC samples and 120,000 templates for tissue samples. Clonality was defined by subtracting Pielou's evenness from one. Differential abundance testing on productive amino-acid clonotypes, with a minimum total count of 5 and an alpha of 0.1, was used to identify tissue-enriched TCRs. The Jaccard Index and the Morisita Overlap Index were used to measure how much the repertoires overlapped between compartments. GLIPH clustered TCR beta CDR3s with public tetramer-defined viral CDR3s; viral motifs required at least three viral sequences plus V-gene enrichment. TCRdb mirrors the immuneACCESS table, restricted to in-frame sequences. Some clones are absent from its copies; in checked studies, under half trace to an unresolved V gene, and the reason for the others is unknown. The D gene and trimming were derived from the DNA, and the V and J assignments and clone size from that table. Present in this sample are around 40,000 clones, around nine tenths of which were seen just once. The top ten clones comprise 2.6% of the sample.

What the work shows at the level of the full study, not this receptor alone: Of the top 100 tumor clones, a median of approximately 60 were detected in paired uninvolved adjacent lung; about 28 were also among that lung's top 100. Higher blood T cell density associated with longer overall survival, while higher adjacent-lung clonality associated with shorter survival. Uninvolved tumor-adjacent lung showed the highest T cell clonality, higher than tumor, which suggests more focused antigenic responses in the uninvolved tumor-adjacent lung. Because multi-region sequencing of the tumors was not done, intratumor heterogeneity could not be ruled out. Because of the exploratory design, TCR variables were selected using unadjusted p-values without false-discovery rate correction.

A remark on this clone: What antigen it recognizes has not been identified. Base-call qualities are not available, and no considerably larger clone is one nucleotide away.

At diagnosis, tumor, uninvolved tumor-adjacent lung and peripheral blood were collected and then preserved as a mix of FFPE and fresh-frozen material. For TCR repertoire profiling, blood samples were analyzed as peripheral blood mononuclear cells. The germline V gene specifies SGHRS as CDR1 and YFSETQ as CDR2. Germline trimming amounts to 4 bases on V and 6 bases on J, with 14 as the count of junction bases outside the gene matches. The CDR3 spans 16 residues, from the cysteine through the phenylalanine. The CDR3 DNA has 48 bases and is translated from base 1. The chain is assembled from TRBV5-1 and TRBJ2-7; 9 bases in between match TRBD2. The source of this sequence is a female donor aged 60 or older with stage I squamous cell lung carcinoma. The sequenced sample was peripheral blood, obtained before any cancer treatment. The CDR3 sequence is CASSALSSGGSGEQYF. The sequence in DNA is TGCGCCAGCAGCGCCTTGAGTAGCGGGGGCAGCGGCGAGCAGTACTTC.